Sequencing of this T cell receptor (beta chain) was carried out in a study of blood T cell repertoires in COVID-19. Study-wide context: Specimens from acute and convalescent COVID-19 originated in the United States, Italy and Spain. T cells, B-cell-depleted T cells, or PBMCs supplied cDNA or gDNA.

Enrollment of patients from Seattle took place during active infection, with longitudinal follow-up. This clone showed up many times. Authors' data handling: Reference gene primer amplification yielded estimated nucleated cell counts. TCRdb keeps only in-frame clones here, not all; method: immunoSEQ multiplex PCR. The V and J calls and clone size come from that table; D and trimming were worked out from the DNA. The top ten clones hold 7.1% of a sample with under 450,000 clones, 86% of them seen once. Deletions cut 7 bases from V and 0 bases from J, with 12 bases between. Germline CDR1 and CDR2: SQVTM and ANQGSEA. The CDR3 contains 14 residues.

The source is a woman aged 60-75 years with COVID-19, enrolled during active disease. The gene calls are TRBV29-1 and TRBJ1-4; D may be TRBD1 (5 bases). Sequencing used peripheral blood. DNA of the CDR3: TGCAGCGCTGGAGGAGGGGCAACTAATGAAAAACTGTTTTTT. It codes for CSAGGGATNEKLFF.